This T cell receptor (beta chain) was profiled in a study of blood T cell repertoires in COVID-19. The method was immunoSEQ multiplex PCR; TCRdb's version includes in-frame clones alone and lacks a portion of them. The repertoire has 250,000 to 300,000 clones, more than 75% of them found once; the top ten carry approximately 1.6%. Germline-derived CDR1 and CDR2 are MNHEY and SMNVEV (reference sequence). The trim removed 6 bases at V and 2 bases at J, leaving 4 bases unmatched. The CDR3 length is 13 residues. Input material: peripheral blood. The chain combines TRBV27 with TRBJ2-7; 7 nucleotides agree with TRBD1. The clonotype comes from a middle-aged woman who had recovered from COVID-19. The CDR3 is CASSFGQAYEQYF. DNA for the CDR3: TGTGCCAGCAGCTTCGGACAGGCCTACGAGCAGTACTTC.